Listed here are 18 T cell receptor beta chains from one sample, sequenced in a study of blood T cell repertoires in COVID-19. Profiling relied on immunoSEQ multiplex PCR, and the TCRdb table lists in-frame clones only, not all of them. Altogether under 300,000 clones are present, about 86% being singletons, with the ten largest covering 2.5% to 3.5%. The material sequenced was peripheral blood. Receptor source: a woman aged 55-69 years with active or convalescent COVID-19.

The chain recombines TRBV10-3 with TRBJ2-3; 10 bases agree with TRBD1. The CDR3 covers 14 residues. V lost 5 bases to trimming and J lost 3 bases; unmatched junction nucleotides: 2. CDR1 ENHRY and CDR2 SYGVKD come from the germline V gene. As DNA, the CDR3 is TGTGCCATCAGTAGGGACAGGGGTACAGATACGCAGTATTTT. Amino acids: CAISRDRGTDTQYF.

This clone was counted a few times. The chain combines TRBV18 with TRBJ2-5; 7 bases are a match to TRBD2. Losses at the gene ends were 0 bases for V and 6 bases for J; bases not matched to a gene: 1. From germline, CDR1 is KGHSH and CDR2 LQKENI. The CDR3 is made up of 13 amino acids. DNA of the CDR3: TGTGCCAGCTCACCACCCGGGGGGAAGACCCAGTACTTC. This translates into CASSPPGGKTQYF.

V gene TRBV27 combines with J gene TRBJ1-2; D call uncertain. V lost 0 bases to trimming and J lost 9 bases, with 11 bases between them. CDR1 and CDR2 from the germline V gene are MNHEY and SMNVEV (reference sequence). CDR3 length: 13 residues. The CDR3 region has the DNA TGTGCCAGCAGTTTATCGACCCTTGGGCGCTACACCTTC. Translation gives CASSLSTLGRYTF.

This clone was seen once. The V gene is TRBV6-5, the J gene TRBJ1-2, with TRBD1 matching 12 bases. Losses at the gene ends were 2 bases for V and 5 bases for J; bases not matched to a gene: 3. Germline V gene data show CDR1 as MNHEY and CDR2 as SVGAGI. The CDR3 spans 15 residues. CDR3 sequence reads: CASSYLGQGAYGYTF. CDR3 sequence (DNA): TGTGCCAGCAGTTACCTGGGACAGGGGGCTTATGGCTACACCTTC.

The chain couples TRBV18 to TRBJ2-1, with 11 bases identical to TRBD1. Germline V gene lookup returns CDR1 KGHSH and CDR2 LQKENI. V lost 0 bases, J lost 4 bases, and 2 bases stayed unmatched. The CDR3 runs 16 residues. CDR3 in DNA: TGTGCCAGCTCACCACCCGGGACAGGGGGATACAATGAGCAGTTCTTC. Translation: CASSPPGTGGYNEQFF.

The rearrangement links TRBV5-4 to TRBJ2-2; D might be TRBD2 (5 bases). Per germline, CDR1 SGHNT and CDR2 YYREEE (reference sequence). The ends were cut back, 1 base at V and 6 bases at J, with 13 bases in the middle. CDR3 length: 15 residues. The CDR3 nucleotides read TGTGCCAGCAGCTTGAATGAGCGGCAGGCCGGGGAGCTGTTTTTT. Amino acids: CASSLNERQAGELFF.

The genes are TRBV5-1 and TRBJ2-7; a weak D match, TRBD1 (6 bases). This CDR3 is built from 15 residues. Trimming removed 3 bases from V and 3 bases from J, with 16 bases in between. Germline CDR1 SGHRS, CDR2 YFSETQ. CDR3 protein: CASSWTVLGDYEQYF. CDR3 DNA sequence: TGCGCCAGCAGCTGGACAGTGCTGGGGGACTACGAGCAGTACTTC.

The V call is TRBV5-4, the J call TRBJ2-7; TRBD1 agrees at 12 bases. With 0 bases clipped from V and 7 bases from J, the junction kept 5 bases outside the gene matches. Germline V lookup: CDR1 SGHNT, CDR2 YYREEE (reference sequence). This CDR3 region has 15 residues. The CDR3: CASSLGGQGAREQYF. The CDR3 DNA reads TGTGCCAGCAGCTTGGGGGGACAGGGGGCGCGAGAGCAGTACTTC.

This sequence joins TRBV27 and TRBJ2-1; 11 nucleotides line up with TRBD2. Trimming at V came to 5 bases and at J to 0 bases, leaving 9 bases not matched to a gene. The germline CDR1 and CDR2 sequences are MNHEY and SMNVEV (reference sequence). This CDR3 is 18 amino acids long. The CDR3 region is CASSHLGTSGFSYNEQFF. The CDR3 DNA reads TGTGCCAGCAGTCACCTTGGGACTAGCGGATTCTCCTACAATGAGCAGTTCTTC.

This chain uses TRBV3-1 (or the pseudogene TRBV3-2) with TRBJ2-1; 11 bases are shared with TRBD2. The V and J ends lost 5 bases and 10 bases, in that order; junction bases with no gene match: 4. Germline lookup yields CDR1 LGHDT and CDR2 YNNKEL (reference sequence). This CDR3 contains 13 residues. Written as DNA, the CDR3 is TGTGCCAGCAGCACCCGACTAGCGGGGGAGCAGTTCTTC. Residues: CASSTRLAGEQFF.

The chain recombines TRBV5-6 with TRBJ1-1; possibly TRBD1 for D (5 bases). Germline loops: CDR1 SGHDT, CDR2 YYEEEE. The length of the CDR3 is 12 residues. V lost 1 base and J 11 bases, leaving 12 bases between the germline ends. CDR3 sequence (DNA): TGTGCCAGCAGCTTGACTGCAGGGAGGGCTTTCTTT. It is translated as CASSLTAGRAFF.

In its sample, this clone was seen a few times. The rearrangement links TRBV3-1 (or the pseudogene TRBV3-2) to TRBJ1-4; tentative D call: TRBD1 (5 bases). Germline V gene sequence: CDR1 LGHDT, CDR2 YNNKEL (reference sequence). CDR3 length: 15 residues. The ends were cut back, 1 base at V and 13 bases at J, with 19 bases in the middle. The CDR3 loop is CASSQGVGAGGGLFF. The CDR3 coding sequence is TGTGCCAGCAGCCAAGGGGTTGGGGCCGGGGGAGGACTGTTTTTT.

The V and J genes are TRBV6-6 and TRBJ1-1, with TRBD1 as a possible D gene (5 bases). The germline CDR1 and CDR2 sequences are MNHNY and SVGAGI (reference sequence). Trimming stripped 5 bases from V and 0 bases from J, with 13 bases between. The CDR3 is made up of 15 amino acids. The CDR3 nucleotides are TGTGCCAGCAGTCCGGTACAGGTTTTGAACACTGAAGCTTTCTTT. Protein: CASSPVQVLNTEAFF.

For the CDR3, the DNA is TGCGCCAGCAGTCAATCAGACAGGGGTTCCCTCTATGGCTACACCTTC. It encodes CASSQSDRGSLYGYTF. The chain recombines TRBV23-1 with TRBJ1-2, with 8 nucleotides matching TRBD1. TRBV23-1 is treated as an ORF (open reading frame) with a function not yet certain. This CDR3 is built from 16 residues. The ends lost 0 bases at V and 4 bases at J; junction bases unmatched: 7.

This sequence joins TRBV7-9 and TRBJ2-7; TRBD2 aligns across 14 bases. Germline CDR1 is SEHNR and CDR2 is FQNEAQ (reference sequence). The CDR3 spans 16 residues. The ends lost 5 bases at V and 1 base at J; junction bases unmatched: 4. The CDR3: CASSPGTSGGSYEQYF. The CDR3 coding sequence is TGTGCCAGCAGCCCGGGGACTAGCGGGGGATCCTACGAGCAGTACTTC.

This clone was detected only once. The chain recombines TRBV7-2 with TRBJ2-1; D is possibly TRBD2 (5 bases). The CDR3 runs 16 residues. The germline V gene encodes CDR1 SGHTA and CDR2 FQGNSA. V dropped 2 bases and J dropped 0 bases, with 11 bases sitting between them. CDR3 amino acids: CASSLHLDFSYNEQFF. The CDR3 coding sequence is TGTGCCAGCAGCTTACACCTGGACTTCTCCTACAATGAGCAGTTCTTC.

The table lists this clone with a count of one. J is TRBJ2-1 and V is TRBV21-1; the table gives TRBD1 as D, unverified against the DNA. TRBV21-1 is annotated as a pseudogene. This CDR3 contains 15 residues. This CDR3 reads CASSKAGTGPNEQFF. Here the CDR3 DNA reads TGTGCCAGCAGCAAAGCCGGTACAGGCCCCAATGAGCAGTTCTTC.

This clone was found a few times. The chain joins TRBV29-1 to TRBJ1-2; 10 bases agree with TRBD1. Germline loops: CDR1 SQVTM, CDR2 ANQGSEA. The CDR3 sequence is 13 residues long. J was trimmed by 7 bases and V by 6 bases; bases with no gene match: 8. CDR3 region: CSVTGQGIGGYTF. Written as DNA, the CDR3 is TGCAGCGTGACGGGACAGGGGATCGGTGGCTACACCTTC.